Shown below are 20 T cell receptor beta chains from a single sample sequenced in a study of ipilimumab plus nivolumab after autologous stem cell transplantation. Profiling relied on immunoSEQ multiplex PCR, and the TCRdb table lists in-frame clones only, not all of them. The sample includes fewer than 20,000 clones, around 68% seen only once; the top ten take roughly 20%. The sequences come from PBMCs, collected in a trial of ipilimumab plus nivolumab as post-transplant consolidation. The receptors come from a male donor with diffuse large B-cell lymphoma.

V usage is TRBV28 and J usage is TRBJ2-7; 10 bases align to TRBD2. Germline V lookup: CDR1 MDHEN, CDR2 SYDVKM. J lost 6 bases, V lost 3 bases, and 5 bases had no gene match. This CDR3 has 14 amino acids. CDR3 nucleotide sequence: TGTGCCAGCAGTTTTCTAGCGGGAGATTTCGAGCAGTACTTC. It codes for CASSFLAGDFEQYF.

The V gene is TRBV19, the J gene TRBJ2-7; no clear D. The CDR3 is 12 residues long. Per germline, CDR1 LNHDA and CDR2 SQIVND (reference sequence). V was pared by 1 base and J by 4 bases, with 5 bases between. The CDR3 DNA sequence: TGTGCCAGTAGTATAGCTGGGTACGAGCAGTACTTC. The encoded protein is CASSIAGYEQYF.

The V and J genes are TRBV27 and TRBJ2-1; D may match TRBD1 or TRBD2 (5 bases each). The CDR3 has 15 amino acids. Germline V gene sequence: CDR1 MNHEY, CDR2 SMNVEV (reference sequence). V lost 8 bases and J lost 2, with 16 bases in between. CDR3: CASGRGQGAYNEQFF. CDR3 nucleotides: TGTGCCAGCGGCCGAGGGCAGGGAGCCTACAATGAGCAGTTCTTC.

The J gene is TRBJ1-1, the V gene TRBV6-1; no clear D gene. There are 14 residues in the CDR3. Germline CDR1 reads MNHNS; CDR2 reads SASEGT. V was clipped by 8 bases and J by 4 bases, with 17 bases between them. The CDR3 region has the DNA TGTGCCAGCCGGTTCGCGGGGTCGGGCACTGAAGCTTTCTTT. It is translated as CASRFAGSGTEAFF.

V and J are TRBV7-8 and TRBJ2-1; a weak D match, TRBD2 (5 bases). V gave up 5 bases and J gave up 3 bases, with 14 bases separating them. Germline CDR1 reads SGHVS; CDR2 reads FQNEAQ. This CDR3 contains 15 residues. This chain's CDR3 is CASSAQEVSYNEQFF. For the CDR3, the DNA is TGTGCCAGCAGCGCCCAGGAGGTTAGCTACAATGAGCAGTTCTTC.

This rearrangement joins TRBV5-1 to TRBJ1-4; D uncertain. Deletions cut 4 bases from V and 0 bases from J, with 19 bases between. The germline CDR1 and CDR2 sequences are SGHRS and YFSETQ. The CDR3 covers 18 residues. The CDR3 here is CASSRQGVTGATNEKLFF. In nucleotides, the CDR3 is TGCGCCAGCAGCCGCCAAGGAGTCACCGGGGCAACTAATGAAAAACTGTTTTTT.

This clone has at least ten counts. V usage is TRBV7-9 and J usage is TRBJ2-5; D tentatively reads TRBD1 or TRBD2 (5 bases each). Germline V CDR1 and CDR2: SEHNR, FQNEAQ (reference sequence). Trimming took 6 bases from V and 5 from J, leaving 16 bases between them. The CDR3 runs to 14 residues. DNA of the CDR3: TGTGCCAGCAGGGGCGTCGGGGCTCGGGAGACCCAGTACTTC. Encoded protein: CASRGVGARETQYF. Using reference TRBV7-9 and TRBJ2-5 for the parts outside the CDR3, the full variable domain is DTGVSQNPRHKITKRGQNVTFRCDPISEHNRLYWYRQTLGQGPEFLTYFQNEAQLEKSRLLSDRFSAERPKGSFSTLEIQRTEQGDSAMYLCASRGVGARETQYFGPGTRLLVL.

The chain combines TRBV6-1 with TRBJ2-3, with TRBD2 matching 11 bases. The CDR3 totals 15 residues. V shed 6 bases and J 3 bases; nucleotides not matched to a gene: 5. Germline V gene sequence: CDR1 MNHNS, CDR2 SASEGT. For the CDR3, the DNA is TGTGCCAGCAGGGATACTAGCGGGGGAACAGATACGCAGTATTTT. Protein: CASRDTSGGTDTQYF.

There are a few counts of this clone. This chain joins TRBV10-2 and TRBJ2-3; 9 bases match TRBD2. The V segment lost 7 bases and the J segment 2 bases; nucleotides outside the gene matches: 7. In germline, CDR1 is WSHSY, CDR2 SAAADI. This CDR3 region has 15 residues. The CDR3 region has the DNA TGCGCCAGCAATTTAGCGGGAGCCGACACAGATACGCAGTATTTT. Residues: CASNLAGADTDTQYF.

The CDR3 bases are TGTGCCAGCAGTTTATGGTCGACAGGGGATCAGCCCCAGCATTTT. Its translation: CASSLWSTGDQPQHF. The genes are TRBV27 and TRBJ1-5, with 8 bases aligning to TRBD1. Trimming took 1 base from V and 5 from J; bases not matched to a gene: 4. The V gene's germline CDR1 is MNHEY and CDR2 SMNVEV (reference sequence). The CDR3 totals 15 residues.

J is TRBJ2-3 and V is TRBV5-1, with TRBD2 as a possible D gene (6 bases). Germline V gene lookup returns CDR1 SGHRS and CDR2 YFSETQ. This CDR3 has 13 amino acids. V lost 7 bases and J lost 5, with 14 bases in between. The CDR3 sequence is CASGTSSGDTQYF. For the CDR3, the DNA is TGCGCCAGCGGAACTAGCTCCGGAGATACGCAGTATTTT.

In nucleotides, the CDR3 is TGTGCCTGGAGTATTTATGACGAAGCTTTCTTT. It is translated as CAWSIYDEAFF. The V gene is TRBV30, the J gene TRBJ1-1; D gene uncertain. Germline V gene data show CDR1 as GTSNPN and CDR2 as SVGIG (reference sequence). V was cut by 2 bases and J by 8 bases, with 9 bases left in between. The CDR3 spans 11 residues. The variable domain in full, completed from reference TRBV30 and TRBJ1-1, reads SQTIHQWPATLVQPVGSPLSLECTVEGTSNPNLYWYRQAAGRGLQLLFYSVGIGQISSEVPQNLSASRPQDRQFILSSKKLLLSDSGFYLCAWSIYDEAFFGQGTRLTVV.

As for this clone: The same CDR3 can be traced to other DNA sequences in this sample. V and J are TRBV6-4 and TRBJ2-1; TRBD1 matches at 7 bases. V lost 2 bases and J lost 6; bases outside the gene matches: 4. This CDR3 has 14 residues. CDR1 and CDR2 from the germline V gene are MRHNA and SNTAGT. CDR3 DNA: TGTGCCAGCAGTGACAGGGGGCTCGGCAATGAGCAGTTCTTC. Protein: CASSDRGLGNEQFF.

The V and J genes are TRBV5-6 and TRBJ1-2, with D unclear. Germline values: CDR1 SGHDT, CDR2 YYEEEE. This CDR3 has 14 amino acids. V shed 2 bases and J shed 3 bases, with 11 bases lying between them. CDR3 sequence reads: CASSFLQSYYGYTF. The CDR3 DNA follows: TGTGCCAGCAGCTTTCTCCAGAGCTACTATGGCTACACCTTC. Looking up the rest from reference TRBV5-6 and TRBJ1-2 gives the full variable domain: DAGVTQSPTHLIKTRGQQVTLRCSPKSGHDTVSWYQQALGQGPQFIFQYYEEEERQRGNFPDRFSGHQFPNYSSELNVNALLLGDSALYLCASSFLQSYYGYTFGSGTRLTVV.

The rearrangement joins TRBV7-9 to TRBJ1-1; D gene ambiguous. The CDR3 runs to 13 residues. Germline V gives CDR1 SEHNR, CDR2 FQNEAQ (reference sequence). V was cut by 7 bases and J by 1 base, with 10 bases left in between. The chain's CDR3 is CASTIHTNTEAFF. CDR3 nucleotides: TGTGCCAGCACCATACATACGAACACTGAAGCTTTCTTT.

The CDR3 sequence is CAISDPISTSRLYEQYF. DNA of the CDR3: TGTGCCATCAGTGACCCTATCTCGACTAGCAGATTATACGAGCAGTACTTC. V usage is TRBV10-3 and J usage is TRBJ2-7; 7 positions match TRBD2. The CDR3 consists of 17 residues. V was clipped by 3 bases and J by 4 bases; unmatched bases: 15. The germline V gene encodes CDR1 ENHRY and CDR2 SYGVKD.

V gene TRBV12-2 combines with J gene TRBJ2-5; the table calls TRBD1, which could not be checked here. TRBV12-2 is a known pseudogene. This CDR3 spans 15 amino acids. CDR3 DNA sequence: TGTGCAAGTCGCTTAGTGTTCTGGACAGAAGAGACCCAGTACTTC. This encodes CASRLVFWTEETQYF.

The chain carries TRBV5-4 and TRBJ2-7; the D call may be TRBD1 or TRBD2 (5 bases each). This CDR3 contains 16 residues. Germline-derived CDR1 and CDR2 are SGHNT and YYREEE (reference sequence). V gave up 0 bases and J gave up 3 bases, with 16 bases separating them. The CDR3 region is CASSLGGQGSFYEQYF. The CDR3 DNA reads as TGTGCCAGCAGCTTGGGAGGGCAGGGTTCTTTCTACGAGCAGTACTTC.

This sequence joins TRBV27 and TRBJ2-3; tentatively, D is TRBD1 (6 bases). Between the trimmed V and J ends, which lost 5 bases and 6 bases, there was a span of 12 bases. CDR1 and CDR2 from the germline V gene are MNHEY and SMNVEV (reference sequence). This CDR3 is 13 amino acids long. The CDR3 is CASSRQDLDTQYF. Here the CDR3 DNA reads TGTGCCAGCAGTCGACAGGACCTGGATACGCAGTATTTT.

This clone was found once. This chain joins TRBV18 and TRBJ2-5, with TRBD2 identical over 9 bases. This CDR3 spans 15 amino acids. J lost 5 bases, V lost 3 bases, and 7 bases had no gene match. Germline V CDR1 and CDR2: KGHSH, LQKENI. The CDR3 DNA follows: TGTGCCAGCTCACCCGGGACTAGCATGATGGAGACCCAGTACTTC. Its translation: CASSPGTSMMETQYF.